Reported below is one T cell receptor (beta chain). The source of the sample is a study of blood T cell repertoires in COVID-19. Data came from immunoSEQ multiplex PCR; TCRdb stores just in-frame clones and leaves some out. The sample gives around 160,000 clones, about 82% of which show up once; under 3% is in the top ten. The CDR3 spans 15 residues. Germline-derived CDR1 and CDR2 are SGHNT and YENEEA. J gave up 7 bases and V 5 bases, and 11 bases lay outside the gene matches. Sequencing used peripheral blood. The sequence was collected from a woman in her forties with active or convalescent COVID-19. V is TRBV11-3 and J is TRBJ1-1, with 9 bases aligning to TRBD1. DNA of the CDR3: TGTGCCAGCAGCCTCCAAACAGGGGGCAAGGGTGAAGCTTTCTTT. This codes for CASSLQTGGKGEAFF.